Below, 12 T cell receptor beta chains from the same sample are listed, as sequenced in a study of tumor T cells in aggressive B-cell lymphoma. Clones were sequenced by immunoSEQ multiplex PCR, and TCRdb holds only the in-frame ones, with some missing. Of approximately 4,300 clones detected, about 85% appear once; the ten largest clones hold 4.5% to 5.5%. Sequencing was done on a sample of tumor tissue. Receptor source: an adult with diffuse large B cell lymphoma.

This clone came up once. The V and J genes are TRBV18 and TRBJ2-2; 8 positions agree with TRBD1. Germline V gives CDR1 KGHSH, CDR2 LQKENI. There are 15 residues in the CDR3. J was trimmed by 3 bases and V by 7 bases; bases with no gene match: 7. CDR3 coding DNA: TGTGCCAGCTTCCCGGACAGGGAGGACACCGGGGAGCTGTTTTTT. Its translation: CASFPDREDTGELFF.

V gene TRBV7-3 combines with J gene TRBJ1-1, with no clear D. V was pared by 2 bases and J by 5 bases, with 6 bases between. The CDR3 loop spans 12 amino acids. Germline lookup yields CDR1 SGHTA and CDR2 FQGTGA. CDR3 residues: CASSLFGTEAFF. The CDR3 bases are TGTGCCAGCAGCTTATTCGGTACTGAAGCTTTCTTT. Full variable domain (rest looked up from reference TRBV7-3 and TRBJ1-1): GAGVSQTPSNKVTEKGKYVELRCDPISGHTALYWYRQSLGQGPEFLIYFQGTGAADDSGLPNDRFFAVRPEGSVSTLKIQRTERGDSAVYLCASSLFGTEAFFGQGTRLTVV.

This sequence joins TRBV19 and TRBJ2-3; a possible D gene is TRBD1 (6 bases). Trimming took 5 bases from V and 4 from J, leaving 13 bases between them. CDR1 and CDR2 from the germline V gene are LNHDA and SQIVND (reference sequence). The CDR3 extends over 14 amino acids. The CDR3 coding sequence is TGTGCCAGTAGTGAAAGGGGGACCCCAGATACGCAGTATTTT. It specifies CASSERGTPDTQYF.

The CDR3, as DNA: TGTGCCAGCAGCCCCGGACAGCGGCTCGATGAGCAGTTCTTC. The encoded protein is CASSPGQRLDEQFF. The chain employs TRBV2 and TRBJ2-1; tentatively, D is TRBD1 (6 bases). V lost 6 bases and J lost 8, with 17 bases in between. This CDR3 contains 14 residues. Germline lookup yields CDR1 SNHLY and CDR2 FYNNEI.

The genes are TRBV11-2 and TRBJ2-7; 9 nucleotides line up with TRBD1. CDR3 length: 15 amino acids. The germline V gene has CDR1 SGHAT and CDR2 FQNNGV. J lost 5 bases, V lost 4 bases, and 9 bases had no gene match. CDR3 sequence (DNA): TGTGCCAGCAGCTACTGGACAGGGGTGCTTGACGAGCAGTACTTC. Translated: CASSYWTGVLDEQYF. Full variable domain (outside the CDR3, taken from reference TRBV11-2 and TRBJ2-7): EAGVAQSPRYKIIEKRQSVAFWCNPISGHATLYWYQQILGQGPKLLIQFQNNGVVDDSQLPKDRFSAERLKGVDSTLKIQPAKLEDSAVYLCASSYWTGVLDEQYFGPGTRLTVT.

The chain has TRBV2 and TRBJ1-2; D ambiguous. V was clipped by 5 bases and J by 0 bases, with 13 bases between them. The CDR3 totals 15 residues. Germline V CDR1 and CDR2: SNHLY, FYNNEI. The CDR3: CASSSDSRANYGYTF. CDR3 DNA: TGTGCCAGCAGTTCTGATTCCCGGGCTAACTATGGCTACACCTTC.

The rearrangement links TRBV27 to TRBJ1-2; D may be TRBD1 (5 bases). The germline V gene encodes CDR1 MNHEY and CDR2 SMNVEV (reference sequence). This CDR3 is built from 14 residues. Trimming cost V 6 bases and J 4 bases, with 15 bases left between them. Here the CDR3 reads CASSTREGPYGYTF. The CDR3 DNA reads TGTGCCAGCAGCACCAGGGAAGGGCCCTATGGCTACACCTTC.

The chain uses TRBV16 and TRBJ1-3, with D unresolved. The germline CDR1 and CDR2 sequences are KGHSY and FQNENV. This CDR3 contains 13 residues. The V end lost 4 bases, the J end lost 6 bases, and 10 bases lay between the germline ends. CDR3 nucleotides: TGTGCCAGCAGCCGAGGGAGCTTAAACACCATATATTTT. Amino acid sequence: CASSRGSLNTIYF.

The rearrangement links TRBV5-6 to TRBJ1-1, with D hard to call. Trimming shortened V by 0 bases and J by 0 bases, and 6 bases separated the two germline ends. The germline CDR1 and CDR2 sequences are SGHDT and YYEEEE. This CDR3 region has 14 residues. The CDR3 region has the DNA TGTGCCAGCAGCTTGGAGTACATGAACACTGAAGCTTTCTTT. It translates to CASSLEYMNTEAFF.

The gene calls are TRBV7-9 and TRBJ2-5; D remains ambiguous. The CDR3 contains 14 residues. Germline V gives CDR1 SEHNR, CDR2 FQNEAQ (reference sequence). Trimming removed 5 bases from V and 5 bases from J, with 15 bases in between. The CDR3 spells CASSKIGVVETQYF. CDR3 bases: TGTGCCAGCAGCAAAATCGGTGTAGTGGAGACCCAGTACTTC.

This chain uses TRBV12-5 with TRBJ2-3, with D unclear. Germline values: CDR1 LGHNT, CDR2 FRNRAP. V gave up 0 bases and J gave up 3 bases, with 16 bases separating them. The CDR3 is made up of 17 amino acids. In nucleotides, the CDR3 is TGTGCTAGTGGTTTGGTACGCTGGGCCTCCGAAACAGATACGCAGTATTTT. This encodes CASGLVRWASETDTQYF.

In this sample, this clone turned up once. The V gene is TRBV28, the J gene TRBJ2-7; 8 bases are a match to TRBD2. The CDR3 runs 13 residues. Per germline, CDR1 MDHEN and CDR2 SYDVKM. Trimming cost V 7 bases and J 5 bases; bases outside gene matches: 7. In DNA, the CDR3 is TGTGCCAGCACGCGCGGGGGGCAGGACGAGCAGTACTTC. Residues: CASTRGGQDEQYF.